This passage covers 10 T cell receptor beta chains from one sample sequenced in a study of Ad26.COV2.S vaccination and SARS-CoV-2 variants. The treatment denotes: 19 received Ad26.COV2.S at low or high dose, single or two shots; about five received placebo; per-sample allocation not given. Material that was analyzed had been drawn on day 63 after the first vaccine or placebo injection. Sequencing was performed with immunoSEQ multiplex PCR; in TCRdb, only in-frame clones are kept and a portion is missing. The sample shows 410,000 or so clones, about 90% of them seen only once. The sequencing used peripheral blood, collected in a trial of Ad26.COV2.S vaccine versus placebo. These receptors were taken from a person aged 18-65 years who received the Ad26.COV2.S COVID-19 vaccine or a placebo.

The rearrangement links TRBV7-9 to TRBJ1-2, with TRBD1 identical over 8 bases. V was pared by 1 base and J by 6 bases, with 13 bases of the junction left unmatched. The V gene's germline CDR1 is SEHNR and CDR2 FQNEAQ (reference sequence). The CDR3 loop spans 17 amino acids. In nucleotides, the CDR3 is TGTGCCAGCAGCTTAGACGGTGGCAGGGGGCGAAGGGATGGCTACACCTTC. Its translation: CASSLDGGRGRRDGYTF.

The chain couples TRBV6-4 to TRBJ2-1, with 12 bases fitting TRBD2. CDR1 MRHNA and CDR2 SNTAGT come from the germline V gene. J was trimmed by 6 bases and V by 4 bases; bases with no gene match: 4. This CDR3 spans 15 amino acids. DNA of the CDR3: TGTGCCAGCAGTGCCGGACTAGCGGGGCCCAATGAGCAGTTCTTC. Translated: CASSAGLAGPNEQFF.

This clone was seen a single time. J is TRBJ2-3 and V is TRBV18, with 7 bases that match TRBD2. V shed 1 base and J 3 bases; nucleotides not matched to a gene: 7. This CDR3 contains 16 residues. Germline CDR1 reads KGHSH; CDR2 reads LQKENI. In DNA, the CDR3 is TGTGCCAGCTCACCACTTTCGGGCGGGGGTACAGATACGCAGTATTTT. It translates to CASSPLSGGGTDTQYF.

The chain couples TRBV28 to TRBJ2-3, with TRBD1 matching 8 bases. This CDR3 spans 16 amino acids. J lost 3 bases, V lost 5 bases, and 10 bases had no gene match. Germline assignment: CDR1 MDHEN and CDR2 SYDVKM. CDR3 sequence (DNA): TGTGCCAGCAGTACCCAGGGGGCCGGTTTTACAGATACGCAGTATTTT. Its protein product is CASSTQGAGFTDTQYF.

This chain connects TRBV6-2 or TRBV6-3 to TRBJ1-5, with D perhaps TRBD1 (5 bases). Trimming removed 5 bases from V and 3 bases from J, with 17 bases in between. Germline CDR1 is MNHEY and CDR2 is SVGEGT. CDR3 size: 16 residues. For the CDR3, the DNA is TGTGCCAGCAGTCCCCGCGGCGAGGGGAACAATCAGCCCCAGCATTTT. Amino acid sequence: CASSPRGEGNNQPQHF.

This clone was counted a single time. The chain is built from TRBV6-5 and TRBJ2-3; no firm D call. The germline V gene encodes CDR1 MNHEY and CDR2 SVGAGI. This CDR3 is built from 13 residues. V lost 7 bases and J lost 2, with 10 bases in between. The CDR3 DNA follows: TGTGCCAGCACAGAAGGAAACACAGATACGCAGTATTTT. This gives the protein CASTEGNTDTQYF.

The rearrangement links TRBV20-1 to TRBJ2-3, with D uncertain. The CDR3 has 11 residues. Looked up from germline, CDR1 is DFQATT and CDR2 is SNEGSKA (reference sequence). For the CDR3, the DNA is TGCAGCAATAACCTTGGGGATACGCAGTATTTT. Translating it yields CSNNLGDTQYF.

The J gene is TRBJ2-7, the V gene TRBV7-6; D could derive from TRBD1 or TRBD2 (5 bases each). V was pared by 1 base and J by 3 bases, with 13 bases between. Germline CDR1 and CDR2: SGHVS and FNYEAQ. The CDR3 is 15 amino acids. Here the CDR3 DNA reads TGTGCCAGCAGCTTAGATCTCGGGGCAATCTACGAGCAGTACTTC. It translates to CASSLDLGAIYEQYF.

The CDR3 DNA sequence: TGTGCCACCAGCACCGGACCAGGGGGGGAGCAGTACTTC. Protein product: CATSTGPGGEQYF. The rearrangement uses TRBV15 and TRBJ2-7; possibly TRBD1 for D (7 bases). The CDR3 consists of 13 residues. Germline V CDR1 and CDR2: LNHNV, YYDKDF (reference sequence). The V end lost 4 bases, the J end lost 7 bases, and 14 bases lay between the germline ends.

V is TRBV12-3 or TRBV12-4 and J is TRBJ2-7; D call uncertain. CDR3 length: 11 residues. V was pared by 2 bases and J by 9 bases, with 8 bases between. The DNA of the CDR3 is TGTGCCAGCAGTTTAACGGCAGTGCAGTACTTC. This translates into CASSLTAVQYF.